This TCR beta chain was sequenced during a study of T cell responses to AZD1222 COVID-19 vaccine. Overall study results and limits: Reports indicate that nearly half of spike-specific TCRs are directed at unmutated variant regions.

After removal of 4 bases from V and 6 bases from J, the junction contained 6 bases not matched to a gene. Per germline, CDR1 LNHDA and CDR2 SQIVND (reference sequence). The CDR3 length is 15 residues. A remark on this clone: Its target is unknown.

The protocol was immunoSEQ multiplex PCR, while the TCRdb copy is restricted to in-frame clones and leaves out a portion. Of more than 85,000 clones listed, 80% to 90% are singletons. The sequence derives from an adult in good health. This chain uses TRBV19 with TRBJ1-4, with 9 bases lining up with TRBD1. This specimen consisted of peripheral blood, obtained on day 0 of AZD1222 vaccination. The DNA for the CDR3 is TGTGCCAGTAGTACACCGGGACAGGGCGATGAAAAACTGTTTTTT. This codes for CASSTPGQGDEKLFF.